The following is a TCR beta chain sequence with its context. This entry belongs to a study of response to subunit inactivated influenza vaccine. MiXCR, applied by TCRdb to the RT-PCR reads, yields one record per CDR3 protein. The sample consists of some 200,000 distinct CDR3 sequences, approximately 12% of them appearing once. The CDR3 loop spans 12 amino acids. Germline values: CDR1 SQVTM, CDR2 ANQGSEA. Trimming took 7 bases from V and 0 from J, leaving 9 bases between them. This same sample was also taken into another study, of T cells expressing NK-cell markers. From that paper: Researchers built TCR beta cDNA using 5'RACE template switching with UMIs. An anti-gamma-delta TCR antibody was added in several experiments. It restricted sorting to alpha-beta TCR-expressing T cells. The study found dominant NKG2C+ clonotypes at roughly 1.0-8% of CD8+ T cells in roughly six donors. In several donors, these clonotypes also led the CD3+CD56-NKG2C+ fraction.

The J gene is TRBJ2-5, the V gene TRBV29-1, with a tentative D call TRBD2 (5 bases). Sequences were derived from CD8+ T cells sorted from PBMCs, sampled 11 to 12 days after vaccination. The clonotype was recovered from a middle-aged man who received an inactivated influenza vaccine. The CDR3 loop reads CSARDYQETQYF. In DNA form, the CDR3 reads TGCAGCGCGAGGGATTACCAAGAGACCCAGTACTTC.